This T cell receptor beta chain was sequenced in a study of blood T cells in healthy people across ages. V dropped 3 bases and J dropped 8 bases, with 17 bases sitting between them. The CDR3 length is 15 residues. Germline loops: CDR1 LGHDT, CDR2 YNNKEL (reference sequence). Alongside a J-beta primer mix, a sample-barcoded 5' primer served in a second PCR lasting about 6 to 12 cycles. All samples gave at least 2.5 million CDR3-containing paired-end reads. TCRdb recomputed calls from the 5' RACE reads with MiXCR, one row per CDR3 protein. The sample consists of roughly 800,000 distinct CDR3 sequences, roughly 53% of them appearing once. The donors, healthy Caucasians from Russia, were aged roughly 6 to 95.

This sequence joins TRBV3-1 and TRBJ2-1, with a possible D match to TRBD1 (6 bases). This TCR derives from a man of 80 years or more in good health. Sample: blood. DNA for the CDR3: TGTGCCAGCAGCCAGACCCCCGACAGGTACTATGAGCAGTTCTTC. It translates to CASSQTPDRYYEQFF.